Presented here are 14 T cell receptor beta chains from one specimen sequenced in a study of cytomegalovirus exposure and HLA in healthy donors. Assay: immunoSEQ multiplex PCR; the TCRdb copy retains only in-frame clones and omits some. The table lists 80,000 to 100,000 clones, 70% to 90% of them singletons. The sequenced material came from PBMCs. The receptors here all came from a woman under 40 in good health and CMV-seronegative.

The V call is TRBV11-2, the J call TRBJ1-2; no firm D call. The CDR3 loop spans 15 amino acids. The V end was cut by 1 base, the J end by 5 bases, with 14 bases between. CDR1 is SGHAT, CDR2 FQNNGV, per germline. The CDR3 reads CASSLVKVAGYGYTF. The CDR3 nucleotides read TGTGCCAGCAGCTTAGTGAAGGTCGCCGGGTATGGCTACACCTTC.

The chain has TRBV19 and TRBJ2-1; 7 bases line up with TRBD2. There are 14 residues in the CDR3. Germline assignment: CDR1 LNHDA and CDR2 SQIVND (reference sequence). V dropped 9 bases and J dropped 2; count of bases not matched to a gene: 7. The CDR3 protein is CASNGGRAYNEQFF. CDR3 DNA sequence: TGTGCCAGCAATGGAGGGAGGGCCTACAATGAGCAGTTCTTC.

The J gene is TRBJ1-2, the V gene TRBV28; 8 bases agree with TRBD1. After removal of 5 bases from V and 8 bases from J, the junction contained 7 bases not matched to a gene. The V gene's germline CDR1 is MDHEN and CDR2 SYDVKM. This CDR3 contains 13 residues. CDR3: CASSPGTGKGYTF. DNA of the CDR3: TGTGCCAGCAGTCCCGGGACAGGCAAGGGCTACACCTTC.

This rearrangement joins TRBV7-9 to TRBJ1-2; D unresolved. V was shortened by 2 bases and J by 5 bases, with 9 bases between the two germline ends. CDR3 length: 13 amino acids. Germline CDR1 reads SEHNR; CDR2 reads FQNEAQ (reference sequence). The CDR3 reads CASSLPEQYGYTF. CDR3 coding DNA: TGTGCCAGCAGCTTACCGGAACAGTATGGCTACACCTTC.

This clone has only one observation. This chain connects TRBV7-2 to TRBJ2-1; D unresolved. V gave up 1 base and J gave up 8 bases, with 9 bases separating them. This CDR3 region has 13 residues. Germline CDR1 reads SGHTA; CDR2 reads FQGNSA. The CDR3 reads CASSLEPVHEQFF. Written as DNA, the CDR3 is TGTGCCAGCAGCTTAGAACCGGTCCATGAGCAGTTCTTC.

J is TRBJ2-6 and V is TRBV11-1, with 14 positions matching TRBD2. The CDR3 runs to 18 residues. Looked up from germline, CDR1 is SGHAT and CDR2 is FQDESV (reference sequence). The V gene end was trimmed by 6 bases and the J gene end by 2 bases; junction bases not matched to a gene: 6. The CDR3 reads CASRVGLAGDTGANVLTF. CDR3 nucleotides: TGTGCCAGCAGGGTGGGACTAGCGGGAGATACTGGGGCCAACGTCCTGACTTTC.

The CDR3 region is CASSEAGSSQETQYF. CDR3 DNA: TGCGCCAGCAGTGAGGCAGGGTCCTCGCAGGAGACCCAGTACTTC. The J gene is TRBJ2-5, the V gene TRBV10-1, with D perhaps TRBD1 (5 bases). Germline V gene data show CDR1 as WNHNN and CDR2 as SYGVQD (reference sequence). The CDR3 runs to 15 residues. Trimming took off 2 bases at V and 5 bases at J, with 15 bases between the two ends.

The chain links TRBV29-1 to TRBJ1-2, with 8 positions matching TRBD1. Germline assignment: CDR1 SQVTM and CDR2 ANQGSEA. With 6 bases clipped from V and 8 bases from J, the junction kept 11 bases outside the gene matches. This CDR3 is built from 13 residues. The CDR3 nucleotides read TGCAGCGTGGGAGAGACAGGGGTGGGAGGCTACACCTTC. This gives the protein CSVGETGVGGYTF.

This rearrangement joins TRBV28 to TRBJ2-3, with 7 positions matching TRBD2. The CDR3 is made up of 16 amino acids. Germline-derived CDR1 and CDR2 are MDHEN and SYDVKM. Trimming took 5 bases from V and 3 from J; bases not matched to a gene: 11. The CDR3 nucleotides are TGTGCCAGCAGTCTAAGGTTGGGGGGGAGGACAGATACGCAGTATTTT. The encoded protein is CASSLRLGGRTDTQYF.

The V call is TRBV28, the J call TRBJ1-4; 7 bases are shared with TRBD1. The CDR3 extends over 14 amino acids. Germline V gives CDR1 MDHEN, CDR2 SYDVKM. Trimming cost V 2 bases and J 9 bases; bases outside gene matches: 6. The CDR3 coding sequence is TGTGCCAGCAGTTTACAGGACAGGAGGAAAAAACTGTTTTTT. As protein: CASSLQDRRKKLFF.

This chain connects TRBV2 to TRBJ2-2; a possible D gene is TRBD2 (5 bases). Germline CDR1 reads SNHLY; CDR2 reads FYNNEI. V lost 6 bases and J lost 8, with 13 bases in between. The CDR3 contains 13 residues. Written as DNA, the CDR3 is TGTGCCAGCAGCCGGACTCTCCTTGGGGAGCTGTTTTTT. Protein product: CASSRTLLGELFF.

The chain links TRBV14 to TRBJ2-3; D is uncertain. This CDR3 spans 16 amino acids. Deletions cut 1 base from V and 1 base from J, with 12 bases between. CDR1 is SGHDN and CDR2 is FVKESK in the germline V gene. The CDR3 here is CASSQGPFMGTDTQYF. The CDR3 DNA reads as TGTGCCAGCAGCCAAGGGCCGTTTATGGGCACAGATACGCAGTATTTT.

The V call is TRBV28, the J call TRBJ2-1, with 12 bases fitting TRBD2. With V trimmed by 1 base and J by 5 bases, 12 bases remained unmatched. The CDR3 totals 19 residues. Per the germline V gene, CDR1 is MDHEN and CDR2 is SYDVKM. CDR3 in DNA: TGTGCCAGCAGTTTATTCTGGACTAGCGGGACGGGTCTCGACAATGAGCAGTTCTTC. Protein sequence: CASSLFWTSGTGLDNEQFF.

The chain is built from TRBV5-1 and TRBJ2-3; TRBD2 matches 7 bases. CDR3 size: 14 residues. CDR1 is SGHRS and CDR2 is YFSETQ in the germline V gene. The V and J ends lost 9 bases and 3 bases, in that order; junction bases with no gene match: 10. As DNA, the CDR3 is TGCGCCACCGCCCGGGGGGAGGCGACAGATACGCAGTATTTT. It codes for CATARGEATDTQYF.